This T cell receptor (beta chain) was obtained from a study of blood T cell repertoires in COVID-19. The overall study: Acute and convalescent COVID-19 specimens originated in the United States, Italy and Spain.

The germline CDR1 and CDR2 sequences are GTSNPN and SVGIG (reference sequence). The V segment lost 2 bases and the J segment 2 bases; nucleotides outside the gene matches: 12. The CDR3 has 19 residues. Authors' data handling: The assay estimated nucleated cells by amplifying reference gene primers. The repertoire was sequenced with immunoSEQ multiplex PCR; TCRdb's copy has only in-frame clones and lacks some. That table furnishes V, J and clone size, whereas the DNA furnished D and trimming. The profile shows more than 95,000 clones, around four fifths of them singletons. V gene TRBV30 combines with J gene TRBJ2-7; TRBD2 matches at 16 bases. The source of this sequence is a man aged 25 to 40 with acute or convalescent COVID-19. Source material: peripheral blood. Written as DNA, the CDR3 is TGTGCCTGGAGTAGCACCGGGACTAGCGGGGGGGCCGAAGCCTACGAGCAGTACTTC. It is translated as CAWSSTGTSGGAEAYEQYF. Full variable domain (missing parts from reference TRBV30 and TRBJ2-7): SQTIHQWPATLVQPVGSPLSLECTVEGTSNPNLYWYRQAAGRGLQLLFYSVGIGQISSEVPQNLSASRPQDRQFILSSKKLLLSDSGFYLCAWSSTGTSGGAEAYEQYFGPGTRLTVT.